The 28 T cell receptor beta chains given below trace back to one sample, sequenced in a study of early T cells in non-severe SARS-CoV-2 infection. One entry per CDR3 protein results from TCRdb running MiXCR on the 5' RACE reads. The sample records 70,000 or so distinct CDR3 sequences, 9% to 15% being singletons. Sequenced input: whole blood. Every receptor here comes from an adult who was a healthcare worker with PCR-confirmed SARS-CoV-2 infection or an uninfected control (not recorded which).

This clonotype was observed at least ten times. V is TRBV28 and J is TRBJ1-5, with D maybe TRBD1 (5 bases). The CDR3 loop spans 14 amino acids. From germline, CDR1 is MDHEN and CDR2 SYDVKM. Trimming left V 6 bases short and J 3 bases short, with 12 bases between. This CDR3 reads CASSPGGDNQPQHF. CDR3 DNA sequence: TGTGCCAGCAGCCCCGGGGGGGACAATCAGCCCCAGCATTTT.

The chain recombines TRBV7-8 with TRBJ1-4, with D tentatively TRBD1 (5 bases). CDR3 length: 16 amino acids. Germline lookup yields CDR1 SGHVS and CDR2 FQNEAQ. V was pared by 0 bases and J by 0 bases, with 8 bases between. CDR3 sequence: CASSLARTTTNEKLFF. The CDR3 DNA is TGTGCCAGCAGCTTAGCGCGGACAACAACTAATGAAAAACTGTTTTTT.

This clonotype was counted a few times. The DNA of the CDR3 is TGTGCCAGCAGCGGGACAGGGCCCCGATACGAGCAGTACTTC. Translated, it gives CASSGTGPRYEQYF. J is TRBJ2-7 and V is TRBV7-9, with 9 bases fitting TRBD1. This CDR3 region has 14 residues. With 5 bases clipped from V and 4 bases from J, the junction kept 6 bases outside the gene matches. Per germline, CDR1 SEHNR and CDR2 FQNEAQ (reference sequence).

This clonotype was counted at least ten times. The genes are TRBV18 and TRBJ2-5; D call uncertain. This CDR3 is built from 11 residues. Germline values: CDR1 KGHSH, CDR2 LQKENI. V dropped 3 bases and J dropped 5 bases, with 4 bases sitting between them. The chain's CDR3 is CASSPKETQYF. CDR3 sequence (DNA): TGTGCCAGCTCACCGAAGGAGACCCAGTACTTC.

This clonotype was counted only a few times. The rearrangement joins TRBV20-1 to TRBJ1-2; maybe TRBD1 (6 bases). CDR3 length: 10 residues. Germline CDR1 and CDR2: DFQATT and SNEGSKA (reference sequence). Trimming left V 6 bases short and J 8 bases short, with 10 bases between. The CDR3 loop is CSAHQGGYTF. The CDR3 nucleotides are TGCAGTGCACACCAGGGGGGCTACACCTTC.

This clonotype occurred many times. The rearrangement joins TRBV7-3 to TRBJ2-3, with 8 bases lining up with TRBD2. Germline-derived CDR1 and CDR2 are SGHTA and FQGTGA. CDR3 length: 14 amino acids. V shed 5 bases, J shed 4 bases, and the junction held 5 bases outside the gene matches. As DNA, the CDR3 is TGTGCCAGCAGCCCCACGGGACTAGCAGATACGCAGTATTTT. Its translation is CASSPTGLADTQYF.

This clonotype was observed many times. The junction and the germline gene differ at one end; a read error may be behind it. The chain has TRBV20-1 and TRBJ2-2; 8 bases match TRBD2. Looked up from germline, CDR1 is DFQATT and CDR2 is SNEGSKA (reference sequence). This CDR3 comprises 15 residues. The CDR3 sequence is CSASRGGGNAGELFF. The DNA for the CDR3 is TGCAGTGCTAGTCGTGGCGGGGGGAACGCCGGGGAGCTGTTTTTT.

In its sample, this clonotype was seen a few times. This sequence joins TRBV19 and TRBJ1-4; D uncertain. V was clipped by 0 bases and J by 2 bases, with 10 bases between them. Germline-derived CDR1 and CDR2 are LNHDA and SQIVND (reference sequence). There are 16 residues in the CDR3. The CDR3 nucleotides read TGTGCCAGTAGTATAGATCGTAACCCGACTAATGAAAAACTGTTTTTT. It yields the protein CASSIDRNPTNEKLFF.

This clonotype was seen many times. The chain has TRBV3-2 and TRBJ2-5; TRBD1, the D gene given by the table, was not confirmed from the DNA. TRBV3-2 is annotated as a pseudogene. The CDR3 sequence is 14 residues long. The CDR3 loop is CASSQGQKPETQYF. DNA for the CDR3: TGTGCCAGCAGCCAAGGACAGAAACCGGAGACCCAGTACTTC.

This clonotype was observed many times. The chain joins TRBV7-6 to TRBJ2-3; no clear D. The CDR3 consists of 18 residues. V lost 4 bases and J lost 1, with 21 bases in between. Germline V gene lookup returns CDR1 SGHVS and CDR2 FNYEAQ. CDR3 sequence (DNA): TGTGCCAGCAGCTCGCTTACCACCCCCAGGTTCGGCACAGATACGCAGTATTTT. Protein product: CASSSLTTPRFGTDTQYF.

This clonotype is classed as medium-sized. The rearrangement joins TRBV5-1 to TRBJ1-1, with D possibly matching TRBD1 (5 bases). Between the trimmed V and J ends, which lost 0 bases and 3 bases, there was a span of 9 bases. The CDR3 extends over 14 amino acids. Germline V lookup: CDR1 SGHRS, CDR2 YFSETQ. This CDR3 is CASSLAGGYTEAFF. The CDR3 DNA reads TGCGCCAGCAGCTTGGCTGGGGGGTACACTGAAGCTTTCTTT. Together with reference TRBV5-1 and TRBJ1-1, the CDR3 gives the full variable domain: KAGVTQTPRYLIKTRGQQVTLSCSPISGHRSVSWYQQTPGQGLQFLFEYFSETQRNKGNFPGRFSGRQFSNSRSEMNVSTLELGDSALYLCASSLAGGYTEAFFGQGTRLTVV.

There are a few counts of this clonotype. This chain connects TRBV6-5 to TRBJ2-3, with 8 positions matching TRBD1. Germline CDR1 MNHEY, CDR2 SVGAGI. The CDR3 loop spans 15 amino acids. V shed 7 bases, J shed 4 bases, and the junction held 10 bases outside the gene matches. CDR3 amino acids: CASKGRGLSSDTQYF. In DNA form, the CDR3 reads TGTGCCAGCAAGGGCAGGGGGCTTTCATCAGATACGCAGTATTTT.

This clonotype was picked up a small number of times. J is TRBJ2-3 and V is TRBV20-1; 10 positions match TRBD2. The CDR3 is 16 residues long. Looked up from germline, CDR1 is DFQATT and CDR2 is SNEGSKA (reference sequence). With V trimmed by 1 base and J by 3 bases, 7 bases remained unmatched. CDR3 in DNA: TGCAGTGCTAGAGGTCGACTAGCGGGTGGGACAGATACGCAGTATTTT. This translates into CSARGRLAGGTDTQYF.

The chain employs TRBV12-3 or TRBV12-4 and TRBJ1-1; possibly TRBD1 for D (5 bases). The ends were cut back, 0 bases at V and 4 bases at J, with 9 bases in the middle. The CDR3 has 14 residues. CDR3 DNA sequence: TGTGCCAGCAGTTTAGCCTCGGGGGGCACTGAAGCTTTCTTT. Protein product: CASSLASGGTEAFF.

This chain uses TRBV6-2 or TRBV6-3 with TRBJ2-4; 7 nucleotides agree with TRBD1. In germline, CDR1 is MNHEY, CDR2 SVGEGT. Losses at the gene ends were 6 bases for V and 2 bases for J; bases not matched to a gene: 16. The CDR3 runs 18 residues. The CDR3 protein is CASSRSQATGVTKNIQYF. The CDR3, as DNA: TGTGCCAGCAGCCGCTCCCAGGCAACAGGGGTTACCAAAAACATTCAGTACTTC.

This clonotype was counted many times. The rearrangement uses TRBV7-3 and TRBJ2-5; 11 positions agree with TRBD1. Looked up from germline, CDR1 is SGHTA and CDR2 is FQGTGA. The J segment lost 4 bases and the V segment lost 0 bases, leaving 1 base of the junction unmatched. The CDR3 covers 15 residues. The CDR3 sequence is CASSLTGTGGETQYF. CDR3 sequence (DNA): TGTGCCAGCAGCTTAACGGGGACAGGGGGAGAGACCCAGTACTTC. Full variable domain (remainder filled in from reference TRBV7-3 and TRBJ2-5): GAGVSQTPSNKVTEKGKYVELRCDPISGHTALYWYRQSLGQGPEFLIYFQGTGAADDSGLPNDRFFAVRPEGSVSTLKIQRTERGDSAVYLCASSLTGTGGETQYFGPGTRLLVL.

This clonotype came up a few times. The rearrangement uses TRBV6-2 or TRBV6-3 and TRBJ2-7, with TRBD2 matching over 8 bases. Trimming took 2 bases from V and 4 from J; bases not matched to a gene: 4. The V gene's germline CDR1 is MNHEY and CDR2 SVGEGT. The CDR3 is made up of 14 amino acids. For the CDR3, the DNA is TGTGCCAGCAGTTACCGCGGGGGGCCTTACGAGCAGTACTTC. Translation: CASSYRGGPYEQYF.

The chain joins TRBV3-2 to TRBJ1-1. TRBV3-2 is given as a pseudogene. The CDR3 extends over 13 amino acids. In DNA form, the CDR3 reads TGTGCCAGCAGCCGGTGGGTTGGCACTGAAGCTTTCTTT. This encodes CASSRWVGTEAFF.

This clonotype was counted a single time. This chain uses TRBV6-5 with TRBJ1-1, with a tentative D call TRBD1 (6 bases). This CDR3 has 14 residues. V was pared by 0 bases and J by 1 base, with 6 bases between. The germline CDR1 and CDR2 sequences are MNHEY and SVGAGI. The CDR3 nucleotides are TGTGCCAGCAGTTACTCCAGGGGGAACACTGAAGCTTTCTTT. Residues: CASSYSRGNTEAFF.

V is TRBV11-2 and J is TRBJ1-3; possibly TRBD1 for D (5 bases). Trimming removed 5 bases from V and 0 bases from J, with 11 bases in between. CDR1 and CDR2 from the germline V gene are SGHAT and FQNNGV. The CDR3 covers 15 residues. The CDR3 spells CASSEEGVSGNTIYF. The CDR3, as DNA: TGTGCCAGCAGCGAAGAAGGGGTCTCTGGAAACACCATATATTTT.

To note about this clonotype: A read error is possible here, since a much larger clone lies one base away. The genes are TRBV6-5 and TRBJ1-1; the match to TRBD1 covers 7 bases. The CDR3 runs to 13 residues. Germline V lookup: CDR1 MNHEY, CDR2 SVGAGI. CDR3 sequence reads: CASSYPGTDEASF. In DNA form, the CDR3 reads TGTGCCAGCAGTTACCCCGGGACAGACGAAGCTTCCTTT.

The CDR3 region is CASEKTVLQDEQYF. As DNA, the CDR3 is TGTGCCAGCGAAAAGACAGTCCTCCAGGACGAGCAGTACTTC. This sequence joins TRBV6-1 and TRBJ2-7; a weak D match, TRBD1 (5 bases). Germline V gene sequence: CDR1 MNHNS, CDR2 SASEGT. This CDR3 has 14 amino acids. V was pared by 8 bases and J by 5 bases, with 19 bases between.

The V and J genes are TRBV29-1 and TRBJ1-1; D gene uncertain. The CDR3 covers 13 residues. Per germline, CDR1 SQVTM and CDR2 ANQGSEA. The V end lost 4 bases, the J end lost 1 base, and 10 bases lay between the germline ends. Written as DNA, the CDR3 is TGCAGCGTTGTTCGTGTCCAGAACACTGAAGCTTTCTTT. Amino acid sequence: CSVVRVQNTEAFF.

This clonotype occurred a few times. The rearrangement uses TRBV5-1 and TRBJ1-3, with 9 bases lining up with TRBD1. Germline V gene data show CDR1 as SGHRS and CDR2 as YFSETQ. The CDR3 loop spans 17 amino acids. The trim removed 4 bases at V and 0 bases at J, leaving 8 bases unmatched. The CDR3 protein is CASSPSGTGFSGNTIYF. The CDR3 nucleotides are TGCGCCAGCAGCCCATCCGGGACAGGGTTCTCTGGAAACACCATATATTTT.

This clonotype was detected many times. The rearrangement uses TRBV20-1 and TRBJ2-2; 13 bases are shared with TRBD2. The CDR3 sequence is 16 residues long. The ends lost 6 bases at V and 0 bases at J; junction bases unmatched: 4. Germline V gives CDR1 DFQATT, CDR2 SNEGSKA (reference sequence). The CDR3 coding sequence is TGCAGTGCACGGACTAGCGGGGGTTCGAACACCGGGGAGCTGTTTTTT. This sequence encodes CSARTSGGSNTGELFF.

Within the sample, this clonotype is medium-sized. The chain recombines TRBV5-1 with TRBJ2-1, with a tentative D call TRBD2 (6 bases). V lost 7 bases and J lost 8, with 22 bases in between. Per germline, CDR1 SGHRS and CDR2 YFSETQ. This CDR3 has 15 amino acids. For the CDR3, the DNA is TGCGCCAGCCACCCATGGAGGGAGCGAATTTATGAGCAGTTCTTC. This sequence encodes CASHPWRERIYEQFF. Variable domain in full (rest from reference TRBV5-1 and TRBJ2-1): KAGVTQTPRYLIKTRGQQVTLSCSPISGHRSVSWYQQTPGQGLQFLFEYFSETQRNKGNFPGRFSGRQFSNSRSEMNVSTLELGDSALYLCASHPWRERIYEQFFGPGTRLTVL.

This clonotype appeared many times. The chain uses TRBV6-1 and TRBJ2-7; 8 nucleotides line up with TRBD1. This CDR3 region has 15 residues. The trim removed 1 base at V and 5 bases at J, leaving 7 bases unmatched. Germline V CDR1 and CDR2: MNHNS, SASEGT. The CDR3 loop reads CASSEETGEAHEQYF. CDR3 in DNA: TGTGCCAGCAGTGAAGAGACAGGGGAAGCCCACGAGCAGTACTTC.

The chain links TRBV6-2 or TRBV6-3 to TRBJ2-5; 12 bases align to TRBD2. V trimming: 6 bases; J trimming: 3 bases; junction bases outside the gene matches: 8. Germline V gene sequence: CDR1 MNHEY, CDR2 SVGEGT. The CDR3 has 16 residues. The CDR3 DNA reads TGTGCCAGCAGCCGCGCGACTAGCGGGGGAGAAGAGACCCAGTACTTC. Translating gives CASSRATSGGEETQYF.